This record concerns one T cell receptor beta chain sequence. Its antigen is currently unknown. The data derive from a study of T cell responses to AZD1222 COVID-19 vaccine. Produced via immunoSEQ multiplex PCR; TCRdb's table is partial and in-frame only. This table has about 100,000 clones, 80% to 95% appearing once. This CDR3 region has 16 residues. Germline CDR1 reads MDHEN; CDR2 reads SYDVKM. Unmatched junction bases numbered 7, after V lost 1 base and J lost 5 bases. Notes on the study in general: A rise in Spike-specific TCR breadth and depth followed two AZD1222 doses. The donor cohort was predominantly white British with a female majority, and clonal diversity may have been underestimated.

Material: peripheral blood, obtained on day 0 of AZD1222 vaccination. The chain links TRBV28 to TRBJ2-7; 11 bases fit TRBD2. The receptor was derived from an adult in good health. Written as DNA, the CDR3 is TGTGCCAGCAGTTTATTTACTAGCGGGAGTACCCACGAGCAGTACTTC. Translating gives CASSLFTSGSTHEQYF.